These 2 T cell receptor beta chains came from one sample sequenced in a study of T-cell memory formation after mild COVID-19. Using its own MiXCR run on the 5' RACE reads, TCRdb lists one record per CDR3 protein. The sample shows about 430,000 distinct CDR3 sequences, approximately 18% of them seen only once. Material: PBMCs or a T cell subset sorted from them (not recorded which). These receptor sequences come from a young man who had mild COVID-19 (a few samples of this study predate the infection). Cell type and time point are not known.

The rearrangement links TRBV29-1 to TRBJ2-2; 10 nucleotides align to TRBD1. The germline V gene has CDR1 SQVTM and CDR2 ANQGSEA. CDR3 length: 16 residues. The junction had 7 bases not matched to a gene; V was cut back by 0 bases and J by 6 bases. The CDR3 reads CSVEDRGTGAPGELFF. In DNA, the CDR3 is TGCAGCGTTGAAGATCGAGGGACAGGGGCCCCCGGGGAGCTGTTTTTT.

This clonotype occurred many times. This chain connects TRBV4-1 to TRBJ2-4, with 7 bases matching TRBD1. The junction had 2 bases not matched to a gene; V was cut back by 0 bases and J by 6 bases. The germline CDR1 and CDR2 sequences are MGHRA and YSYEKL. The CDR3 loop spans 14 amino acids. The DNA for the CDR3 is TGCGCCAGCAGCCAAGAACAGGGGATAAACATTCAGTACTTC. Protein product: CASSQEQGINIQYF.